This passage covers 16 T cell receptor beta chains from one sample sequenced in a study of a mutant IDH1 vaccine in newly diagnosed glioma. Profiling relied on immunoSEQ multiplex PCR, and the TCRdb table lists in-frame clones only, not all of them. This sample carries around 60,000 clones, 70% to 90% of them seen once, and the ten largest clones take approximately 3.7%. What these receptors recognize is not known. The time point denotes: week 23, last vaccination. What each vaccine dose contained was 300 ug of mutant IDH1 20-mer peptide, accompanied by topical imiquimod. The material was PBMCs, obtained from a glioma patient whose treatment included an IDH1 peptide vaccine. Receptors originate from a young man with glioma.

The chain is built from TRBV18 and TRBJ1-4; 7 bases align to TRBD1. CDR3 length: 16 residues. CDR1 KGHSH and CDR2 LQKENI come from the germline V gene. Trimming removed 5 bases from V and 8 bases from J; junction bases left unmatched: 14. CDR3 coding DNA: TGTGCCAGCTCAACACAGGGCGGGACAGTCACCGAAAAACTGTTTTTT. It encodes CASSTQGGTVTEKLFF.

The J gene is TRBJ2-2, the V gene TRBV29-1, with a tentative D call TRBD1 (6 bases). Trimming cost V 7 bases and J 0 bases, with 9 bases left between them. The CDR3 covers 13 residues. Germline V gene data show CDR1 as SQVTM and CDR2 as ANQGSEA. The CDR3 here is CSAGQPNTGELFF. DNA for the CDR3: TGCAGCGCCGGACAGCCGAACACCGGGGAGCTGTTTTTT.

The V call is TRBV5-1, the J call TRBJ2-4, with D unclear. Per the germline V gene, CDR1 is SGHRS and CDR2 is YFSETQ. Trimming pared 0 bases from V and 6 bases from J, leaving 10 bases between. This CDR3 has 14 amino acids. CDR3 sequence (DNA): TGCGCCAGCAGCTTGGGCCTAGAAGTAAACATTCAGTACTTC. It is translated as CASSLGLEVNIQYF.

The chain recombines TRBV7-9 with TRBJ2-2, with 8 bases that match TRBD1. Unmatched junction bases numbered 5, after V lost 2 bases and J lost 0 bases. The CDR3 runs to 17 residues. Germline V gene sequence: CDR1 SEHNR, CDR2 FQNEAQ (reference sequence). This CDR3 reads CASSLPSDRANTGELFF. CDR3 coding DNA: TGTGCCAGCAGCTTACCTTCGGACAGGGCGAACACCGGGGAGCTGTTTTTT. The full variable domain, rest sourced from reference TRBV7-9 and TRBJ2-2, is DTGVSQNPRHKITKRGQNVTFRCDPISEHNRLYWYRQTLGQGPEFLTYFQNEAQLEKSRLLSDRFSAERPKGSFSTLEIQRTEQGDSAMYLCASSLPSDRANTGELFFGEGSRLTVL.

The chain combines TRBV7-8 with TRBJ1-5, with D hard to call. V lost 8 bases and J 4 bases, leaving 18 bases between the germline ends. This CDR3 is built from 15 residues. Looked up from germline, CDR1 is SGHVS and CDR2 is FQNEAQ. The chain's CDR3 is CASGQALMKNQPQHF. The CDR3 bases are TGTGCCAGCGGCCAGGCGCTGATGAAAAATCAGCCCCAGCATTTT.

The rearrangement links TRBV12-5 to TRBJ2-7; D is unclear. Trimming removed 2 bases at V and 4 bases at J, with 0 bases between. CDR3 length: 10 residues. Germline V gene lookup returns CDR1 LGHNT and CDR2 FRNRAP. CDR3 region: CASGLYEQYF. The CDR3 DNA reads as TGTGCTAGTGGTTTGTACGAGCAGTACTTC.

The DNA for the CDR3 is TGTGCCAGCAGTGACAGGGGTGGTCAGCCCCAGCATTTT. As protein: CASSDRGGQPQHF. The chain recombines TRBV6-4 with TRBJ1-5; tentatively, D is TRBD1 (5 bases). CDR1 is MRHNA, CDR2 SNTAGT, per germline. The V gene lost 2 bases and the J gene lost 6 bases, with 8 bases spanning the gap. The CDR3 is 13 residues long.

The V call is TRBV19, the J call TRBJ1-1; D unclear. The CDR3 runs to 15 residues. CDR1 LNHDA and CDR2 SQIVND come from the germline V gene (reference sequence). V lost 4 bases to trimming and J lost 0 bases, with 12 bases between them. As DNA, the CDR3 is TGTGCCAGTAGTACCTCCTCGCTCATGAACACTGAAGCTTTCTTT. It translates to CASSTSSLMNTEAFF.

The CDR3 DNA reads as TGCGCCAGCAGCTTGGGGACAGGGACAAGCAATCAGCCCCAGCATTTT. Translation: CASSLGTGTSNQPQHF. V and J are TRBV5-1 and TRBJ1-5, with 8 bases matching TRBD1. Germline CDR1 reads SGHRS; CDR2 reads YFSETQ. The CDR3 consists of 16 residues. V trimming: 0 bases; J trimming: 1 base; junction bases outside the gene matches: 3.

The genes are TRBV27 and TRBJ2-5, with no clear D. The CDR3 length is 15 residues. Germline CDR1 and CDR2: MNHEY and SMNVEV (reference sequence). Between the trimmed V and J ends, which lost 4 bases and 7 bases, there was a span of 19 bases. The CDR3 protein is CASSSHRSPRGTQYF. The CDR3 nucleotides are TGTGCCAGCAGTTCGCATCGGTCCCCCAGAGGGACCCAGTACTTC.

The V call is TRBV11-2, the J call TRBJ1-1, with no clear D. V lost 5 bases to trimming and J lost 1 base, with 8 bases between them. From germline, CDR1 is SGHAT and CDR2 FQNNGV. CDR3 size: 13 residues. The CDR3 protein is CASSPTANTEAFF. The CDR3 nucleotides are TGTGCCAGCAGCCCAACAGCGAACACTGAAGCTTTCTTT. The whole variable domain, filled in from reference TRBV11-2 and TRBJ1-1, reads EAGVAQSPRYKIIEKRQSVAFWCNPISGHATLYWYQQILGQGPKLLIQFQNNGVVDDSQLPKDRFSAERLKGVDSTLKIQPAKLEDSAVYLCASSPTANTEAFFGQGTRLTVV.

This CDR3 reads CASATTGGNSPLHF. DNA for the CDR3: TGTGCCAGCGCGACGACAGGGGGTAATTCACCCCTCCACTTT. This chain joins TRBV5-4 and TRBJ1-6, with TRBD1 identical over 9 bases. J lost 6 bases, V lost 7 bases, and 5 bases had no gene match. Germline values: CDR1 SGHNT, CDR2 YYREEE (reference sequence). CDR3 length equals 14 residues.

V is TRBV4-1 and J is TRBJ2-7; possible D gene TRBD1, 5 bases. From germline, CDR1 is MGHRA and CDR2 YSYEKL. The ends were cut back, 0 bases at V and 2 bases at J, with 8 bases in the middle. The CDR3 totals 14 residues. CDR3 DNA sequence: TGCGCCAGCAGCCAAGATGACAGTACCTACGAGCAGTACTTC. It yields the protein CASSQDDSTYEQYF.

The chain joins TRBV2 to TRBJ2-1, with 7 positions matching TRBD2. Germline loops: CDR1 SNHLY, CDR2 FYNNEI. The ends lost 6 bases at V and 4 bases at J; junction bases unmatched: 9. This CDR3 spans 15 amino acids. CDR3 bases: TGTGCCAGCAGGCCCGAGGGAGGGGAATACAATGAGCAGTTCTTC. Translation: CASRPEGGEYNEQFF. The whole variable domain, filled in from reference TRBV2 and TRBJ2-1, reads EPEVTQTPSHQVTQMGQEVILRCVPISNHLYFYWYRQILGQKVEFLVSFYNNEISEKSEIFDDQFSVERPDGSNFTLKIRSTKLEDSAMYFCASRPEGGEYNEQFFGPGTRLTVL.

The chain combines TRBV9 with TRBJ2-1; 11 positions match TRBD1. Per the germline V gene, CDR1 is SGDLS and CDR2 is YYNGEE. Trimming removed 3 bases from V and 14 bases from J; junction bases left unmatched: 10. This CDR3 contains 14 residues. CDR3 in amino acids: CASSAGQGASPEFF. CDR3 DNA: TGTGCCAGCAGCGCTGGACAGGGGGCAAGTCCAGAGTTCTTC.

The V gene is TRBV4-1, the J gene TRBJ2-7, with D maybe TRBD2 (5 bases). V was shortened by 1 base and J by 6 bases, with 10 bases between the two germline ends. CDR1 is MGHRA and CDR2 is YSYEKL in the germline V gene. The CDR3 covers 13 residues. CDR3 residues: CASSQVRGSEQYF. CDR3 in DNA: TGCGCCAGCAGCCAAGTCCGAGGGAGCGAGCAGTACTTC.